The text below deals with one T cell receptor (beta chain). This specimen belongs to a study of cytomegalovirus exposure and HLA in healthy donors. Germline CDR1 SGDLS, CDR2 YYNGEE. Trimming shortened V by 0 bases and J by 4 bases, and 11 bases separated the two germline ends. There are 14 residues in the CDR3. The PCR contained 60 Vbeta and 13 Jbeta primers. Authors' processing steps: A later analysis tallied about 80 million unique TCR beta chains, around 12 million of them shared. Generated by immunoSEQ multiplex PCR, the TCRdb table keeps only in-frame clones and is missing some. That table supplies the V and J calls and clone size; D and trimming were determined from the DNA. The repertoire includes 100,000 to 150,000 clones, around 75% of them detected once, and roughly 3.5% sits in the top ten.

Sequencing was carried out using PBMCs. This sequence was found in a woman in her forties or fifties in good health and CMV-seronegative. The chain joins TRBV9 to TRBJ2-7; D is ambiguous. In DNA, the CDR3 is TGTGCCAGCAGCGTAGTGGATAGCTGGTACGAGCAGTACTTC. This codes for CASSVVDSWYEQYF.